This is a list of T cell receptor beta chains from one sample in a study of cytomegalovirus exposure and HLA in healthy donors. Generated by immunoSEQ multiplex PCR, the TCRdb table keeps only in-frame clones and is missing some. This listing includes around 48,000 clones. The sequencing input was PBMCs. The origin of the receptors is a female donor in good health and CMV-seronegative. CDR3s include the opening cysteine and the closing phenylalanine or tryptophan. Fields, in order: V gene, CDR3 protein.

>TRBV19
CASSSWDLAGNTIYF
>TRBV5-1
CASAQLATNEKLFF
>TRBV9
CASSLSDRYTEAFF
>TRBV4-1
CASSQDSGLGQGAGEAFF
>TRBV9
CASSVDEGPAYNEQFF
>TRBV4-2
CASSQPSGRKTGELFF
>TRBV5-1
CASNFGGEPHEQYF
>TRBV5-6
CASSLEGQGFDAETQYF
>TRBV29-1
CSVRDTEAFF
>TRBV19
CASGPGGLGAEQYF
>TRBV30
CACAQGTNYNSPLHF
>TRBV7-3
CASSSRGGADTEAFF
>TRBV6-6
CASSPRDKGEAFF
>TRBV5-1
CASSFVEGPGELFF
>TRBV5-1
CASSFTGEETQYF
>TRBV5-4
CASSPGGARVTNEKLFF
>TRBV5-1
CASSLDEGTRLGGFF
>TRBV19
CASSIDGTLHQPQHF
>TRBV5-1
CASSLSLPGQGGNTEAFF
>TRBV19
CASSLNTGLYNYGYTF